This T cell receptor (beta chain) emerged from a study of cytomegalovirus exposure and HLA in healthy donors. CDR3 size: 14 residues. CDR1 and CDR2 from the germline V gene are LNHDA and SQIVND (reference sequence). Germline trimming cut 6 bases from V and 3 bases from J; bases unmatched to any gene: 4. Using immunoSEQ multiplex PCR, the repertoire was profiled, and TCRdb retains in-frame clones only, with some absent. The data show around 250,000 clones, about 90% seen once. This receptor was taken from a woman aged 18-29 years in good health and CMV-seronegative. Material: PBMCs. V usage is TRBV19 and J usage is TRBJ1-5; TRBD1 agrees at 8 bases. CDR3 nucleotide sequence: TGTGCCAGTAGGATGGACAGGGTCAATCAGCCCCAGCATTTT. The encoded protein is CASRMDRVNQPQHF.